This T cell receptor beta chain was captured in a study of blood T cell repertoires in COVID-19 (dated by TCRdb to about 2020). Background for the entire study: Samples covering the acute and convalescent phases of COVID-19 were provided by collaborators in the United States, Italy and Spain. The prospective study material was composed of cDNA or gDNA derived from T cells, B-cell-depleted T cells, or PBMCs. Deeply sampled blood TCRbeta repertoires from subjects exposed to, actively infected with, or recovered from COVID-19 were included in the dataset. The repertoires were released in a freely available public database intended as a resource for research on the immune response to SARS-CoV-2. The samples were drawn from the first 160 participants of the ongoing ImmuneRACE study and from about 1,200 subjects provided by 6 global collaborators. Nearly every sample came with metadata listing a de-identified subject ID, COVID-19 status, age in years and sex. HLA class I and class II types, where available, came from metadata supplied by the sample provider rather than from assay-based typing.

Points on this clone: Its antigen is currently not known. Base-call qualities are not available, and no considerably larger clone is one nucleotide away.

The immunoSEQ Assay, a bias-controlled multiplex PCR, was used to amplify TCRbeta CDR3 regions from genomic DNA. The original methods were these. Nucleated cell counts per sample were estimated from amplification of reference gene primers within the assay. To quantify the absolute abundance of each unique TCRbeta CDR3 rearrangement, sequence reads were collapsed and filtered. For each sample, productive Simpson clonality was calculated as the square root of Simpson's diversity index over productive rearrangements. TCRdb re-hosts the immuneACCESS table, in-frame sequences only. Its copies lack some clones; in the studies checked, an unresolved V gene accounts for under half of them, and the cause for the rest is not known. The V and J calls and the clone size are those of that table, but D and trimming were determined from the DNA. The sample records approximately 76,000 clones, about nine tenths of which are singletons. Of the sample, around 14% falls within the top ten clones.

Broader findings and caveats from the paper: The amount of clinical and demographic metadata varied by source and participant and was provided uncurated.

Whole blood was collected in K2EDTA tubes by collaborating institutions according to the institutions' own protocols. For TCRbeta analysis, collaborators shipped samples as frozen whole blood, isolated PBMCs, or DNA extracted from either of those sample types. The V end gives up 1 base and the J end 5 bases, leaving 2 bases in the junction not matched to a gene. Measured from the cysteine to the phenylalanine, the CDR3 is 14 residues long. CDR3 DNA only is kept here, 42 bases in frame from base 1. CDR1 and CDR2 were assigned from the germline V gene (reference sequence) as SEHNR and FQNEAQ. The chain links TRBV7-9 with TRBJ2-1; 7 bases in the junction line up with TRBD1. The receptor comes from a woman in her sixties or seventies with acute or convalescent COVID-19. The sequenced sample consisted of peripheral blood. The nucleotides read TGTGCCAGCAGCTTAGTGGGACAGAACAATGAGCAGTTCTTC. Its protein is CASSLVGQNNEQFF.